The 5 T cell receptor beta chains listed next were all sequenced from one sample in a study of OX40 agonist ivuxolimab in advanced cancers. TCRdb's copy holds only in-frame clones and misses some; the assay was immunoSEQ multiplex PCR. The data show tens of thousands of clones, with around 74% seen just once and roughly a tenth held by the top ten. The sample in question was CD4+ or CD8+ T cells sorted from blood, obtained in a trial of the OX40 agonist ivuxolimab. The receptors stem from an adult with an advanced solid tumor such as melanoma, head and neck, liver or kidney cancer.

The V call is TRBV14, the J call TRBJ1-2; possible D gene TRBD1, 5 bases. V lost 0 bases, J lost 9 bases, and 11 bases lay in between. Looked up from germline, CDR1 is SGHDN and CDR2 is FVKESK. The CDR3 extends over 13 amino acids. The CDR3 reads CASSQEGRYRYTF. CDR3 coding DNA: TGTGCCAGCAGCCAAGAGGGGCGGTATCGCTACACCTTC.

The chain joins TRBV27 to TRBJ1-1; 7 nucleotides agree with TRBD1. After removal of 8 bases from V and 4 bases from J, the junction contained 7 bases not matched to a gene. The CDR3 length is 13 residues. Germline V lookup: CDR1 MNHEY, CDR2 SMNVEV (reference sequence). CDR3 sequence (DNA): TGTGCCAGCGGACCCCCAGGGGGCACTGAAGCTTTCTTT. Translating gives CASGPPGGTEAFF.

V is TRBV19 and J is TRBJ1-5, with TRBD1 as a possible D gene (5 bases). Looked up from germline, CDR1 is LNHDA and CDR2 is SQIVND (reference sequence). The CDR3 loop spans 16 amino acids. V lost 3 bases to trimming and J lost 1 base, with 13 bases between them. The CDR3 reads CASSIGQGLSNQPQHF. CDR3 DNA sequence: TGTGCCAGTAGTATTGGGCAGGGCCTGAGCAATCAGCCCCAGCATTTT.

The chain uses TRBV4-1 and TRBJ1-6; TRBD1 aligns across 8 bases. After removal of 0 bases from V and 8 bases from J, the junction contained 3 bases not matched to a gene. Germline V gene sequence: CDR1 MGHRA, CDR2 YSYEKL. This CDR3 has 15 amino acids. The CDR3 sequence is CASSQDGTGYSPLHF. As DNA, the CDR3 is TGCGCCAGCAGCCAAGACGGGACAGGATATTCACCCCTCCACTTT.

CDR3 coding DNA: TGTGCCACTCTCCGGACAGGATCAGGCACTGAAGCTTTCTTT. Protein product: CATLRTGSGTEAFF. The chain employs TRBV19 and TRBJ1-1, with TRBD1 matching over 7 bases. V gave up 10 bases and J gave up 4 bases; unmatched junction bases: 12. Germline V gives CDR1 LNHDA, CDR2 SQIVND (reference sequence). This CDR3 is 14 amino acids long.